This T cell receptor (beta chain) is drawn from a study of blood T cell repertoires in COVID-19 (TCRdb year 2020). Broadly, across the study: Collaborator samples came from the United States, Italy and Spain and covered acute and convalescent phases of COVID-19. The material from the prospective study consisted of cDNA or gDNA derived from T cells, B-cell-depleted T cells, or PBMCs. Deeply sampled blood TCRbeta repertoires from subjects exposed to, actively infected with, or recovered from COVID-19 were included in the dataset. The repertoires were released in a freely available public database intended as a resource for research on the immune response to SARS-CoV-2. Samples were obtained from the ongoing ImmuneRACE study (first 160 participants) and from over a thousand subjects provided by 6 global collaborators. Nearly every sample came with metadata listing a de-identified subject ID, COVID-19 status, age in years and sex. Where available, HLA class I and class II types were obtained from metadata supplied by the sample provider rather than from assay-based typing. Study-level results and caveats: The quantity of clinical and demographic metadata differed by source and by participant and was supplied without curation.

Relative to germline, V is 4 bases shorter and J is 7 bases shorter, with 19 bases between their ends. The germline V gene gives CDR1 as ENHRY and CDR2 as SYGVKD. There are 16 amino acids in the CDR3, from cysteine to phenylalanine inclusive. The only DNA kept is the CDR3, 48 bases in frame from the first base. The immunoSEQ Assay, a bias-controlled multiplex PCR, was used to amplify TCRbeta CDR3 regions from genomic DNA. The source study handled its data this way. The number of nucleated cells in each sample was estimated by amplification of reference gene primers within the assay. Sequence reads were collapsed and filtered to measure the absolute abundance of every unique TCRbeta CDR3 rearrangement. For each sample, productive Simpson clonality was calculated as the square root of Simpson's diversity index across productive rearrangements. This immuneACCESS table, as held by TCRdb, lists in-frame sequences with V and J called but not all clones. Of the missing ones, under half trace to an unresolved V gene in checked studies; the others have no known cause. V, J and clone size are those of that table, while D and trimming were read from the DNA. This sample comprises 200,000 to 250,000 clones, 90% of them detected only once. The ten largest clones represent 0.87% of the sample.

In the prospective study, participants were roughly 18 to 100 years old, resided in about two dozen geographic areas of the United States, and were enrolled through a virtual design. Cohort assignment in the prospective study relied on participant-reported clinical history from a screening survey and a study questionnaire. Exposed participants were defined as having been in contact with someone with a PCR-confirmed or clinician-diagnosed COVID-19 case within 2 weeks of study entry. In the prospective study, mobile phlebotomists collected whole blood, serum and a nasopharyngeal or oropharyngeal swab from each participant. Participants in the prospective study had the option to provide additional blood draws and questionnaires over a roughly two-month period. Blood samples from the prospective study were shipped frozen or at room temperature prior to DNA extraction. Regarding this clone: Its antigen remains unidentified. The record has no base qualities; no much larger clone is one base away.

This sequence was found in a man between 45 and 60 years old who had been exposed to COVID-19. The sample taken for sequencing was PBMCs or T cells enriched from blood (not recorded which). This chain joins TRBV10-3 to TRBJ1-4, with a weak D call of TRBD1 (5 bases match). The DNA sequence is TGTGCCATCAGTGCCGAAACCGCAGGCGGGGGTGAAAAACTGTTTTTT. Its protein product is CAISAETAGGGEKLFF.